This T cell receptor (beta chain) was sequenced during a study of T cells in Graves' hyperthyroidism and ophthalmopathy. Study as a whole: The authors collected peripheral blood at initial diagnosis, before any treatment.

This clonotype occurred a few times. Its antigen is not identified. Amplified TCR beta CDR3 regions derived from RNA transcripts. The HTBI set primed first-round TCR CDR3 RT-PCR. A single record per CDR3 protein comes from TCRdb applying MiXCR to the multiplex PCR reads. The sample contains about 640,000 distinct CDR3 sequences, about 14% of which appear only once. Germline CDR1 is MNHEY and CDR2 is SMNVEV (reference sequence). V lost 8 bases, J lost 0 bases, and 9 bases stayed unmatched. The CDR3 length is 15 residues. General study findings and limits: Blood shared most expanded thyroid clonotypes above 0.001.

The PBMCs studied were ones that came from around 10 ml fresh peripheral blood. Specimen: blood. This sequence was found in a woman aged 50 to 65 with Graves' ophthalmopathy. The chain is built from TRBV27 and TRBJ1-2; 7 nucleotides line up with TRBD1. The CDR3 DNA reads TGTGCCAGCGCCTGGACAGGAAAAGCTAACTATGGCTACACCTTC. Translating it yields CASAWTGKANYGYTF.